A single sample gave rise to the 18 T cell receptor beta chains below, sequenced in a study of shared clonotypes between healthy human individuals. Only in-frame clones appear in the TCRdb table, and some are missing; sequencing was by immunoSEQ multiplex PCR. The sample lists 2 million to 2.5 million clones, approximately 96% occurring once. The sample comprised naive CD4+ T cells sorted from blood. Subset: CD45RA+ positively selected. Source of these receptors: a man younger than 30 in good health.

This sequence joins TRBV5-1 and TRBJ2-5, with unresolved D. The CDR3 is made up of 13 amino acids. Trimming cost V 0 bases and J 5 bases, with 8 bases left between them. Germline V CDR1 and CDR2: SGHRS, YFSETQ. The CDR3 here is CASSLGVVETQYF. CDR3 coding DNA: TGCGCCAGCAGCTTGGGTGTGGTGGAGACCCAGTACTTC. The full variable domain, completed using reference TRBV5-1 and TRBJ2-5, is KAGVTQTPRYLIKTRGQQVTLSCSPISGHRSVSWYQQTPGQGLQFLFEYFSETQRNKGNFPGRFSGRQFSNSRSEMNVSTLELGDSALYLCASSLGVVETQYFGPGTRLLVL.

This clone was detected once. The rearrangement links TRBV28 to TRBJ2-2; 8 bases match TRBD1. The CDR3 extends over 15 amino acids. Trimming cost V 5 bases and J 7 bases; bases outside gene matches: 9. Germline V CDR1 and CDR2: MDHEN, SYDVKM. CDR3 sequence (DNA): TGTGCCAGCAGTCCCGTCGGGACAGGTGACGGGGAGCTGTTTTTT. This translates into CASSPVGTGDGELFF.

The chain couples TRBV6-5 to TRBJ1-2, with D tentatively TRBD1 (5 bases). V lost 5 bases and J lost 0, with 13 bases in between. The V gene's germline CDR1 is MNHEY and CDR2 SVGAGI. The CDR3 spans 15 residues. The CDR3 DNA reads TGTGCCAGCAGTAGGGCGACAGCCTCTAACTATGGCTACACCTTC. It is translated as CASSRATASNYGYTF.

This CDR3 is CASSLEGGVTEAFF. DNA of the CDR3: TGTGCCAGCAGCTTGGAAGGGGGGGTTACTGAAGCTTTCTTT. The rearrangement joins TRBV5-6 to TRBJ1-1; D perhaps matches TRBD1 (6 bases). From germline, CDR1 is SGHDT and CDR2 YYEEEE. The length of the CDR3 is 14 residues. Trimming pared 0 bases from V and 5 bases from J, leaving 11 bases between.

The chain recombines TRBV15 with TRBJ2-5, with D maybe TRBD2 (6 bases). The CDR3 spans 12 residues. The ends were cut back, 0 bases at V and 10 bases at J, with 9 bases in the middle. CDR1 and CDR2 from the germline V gene are LNHNV and YYDKDF (reference sequence). The CDR3 is CATSRDQGGQYF. DNA of the CDR3: TGTGCCACCAGCAGAGATCAGGGAGGCCAGTACTTC.

The genes are TRBV7-2 and TRBJ1-6; TRBD1 aligns across 7 bases. From germline, CDR1 is SGHTA and CDR2 FQGNSA. The junction had 4 bases not matched to a gene; V was cut back by 4 bases and J by 4 bases. This CDR3 spans 15 amino acids. The CDR3 region has the DNA TGTGCCAGCAGCTCCGCGGGACAGTATAATTCACCCCTCCACTTT. Protein sequence: CASSSAGQYNSPLHF.

The rearrangement joins TRBV5-1 to TRBJ1-6; TRBD1 agrees at 10 bases. The CDR3 has 16 residues. CDR1 SGHRS and CDR2 YFSETQ come from the germline V gene. After removal of 2 bases from V and 4 bases from J, the junction contained 3 bases not matched to a gene. The CDR3 DNA sequence: TGCGCCAGCAGCTTCCGGGACAGGGGTTATAATTCACCCCTCCACTTT. Protein sequence: CASSFRDRGYNSPLHF.

This clone was seen a single time. The sample holds other DNA sequences that translate to the same CDR3. The chain has TRBV2 and TRBJ1-1, with D possibly being TRBD1 (5 bases). With 6 bases removed from V and 1 base from J, the gap between germline ends came to 6 bases. The CDR3 sequence is 12 residues long. Germline assignment: CDR1 SNHLY and CDR2 FYNNEI. The CDR3: CASRRGNTEAFF. In DNA, the CDR3 is TGTGCCAGCAGGAGGGGGAACACTGAAGCTTTCTTT.

The chain has TRBV15 and TRBJ2-5; unclear D gene. CDR1 is LNHNV, CDR2 YYDKDF, per germline (reference sequence). The germline V and J ends were trimmed by 0 bases and 5 bases, with 16 bases remaining between them. CDR3 size: 16 residues. CDR3 region: CATSRDTGSAYETQYF. The CDR3 DNA is TGTGCCACCAGCAGAGATACGGGCAGCGCTTATGAGACCCAGTACTTC.

V and J are TRBV19 and TRBJ2-7; 10 bases agree with TRBD1. CDR1 and CDR2 (germline): LNHDA, SQIVND (reference sequence). The CDR3 loop spans 16 amino acids. With 4 bases clipped from V and 5 bases from J, the junction kept 11 bases outside the gene matches. The CDR3 region has the DNA TGTGCCAGTAGTACCCGTCCGGGACAGGGGATTCACGAGCAGTACTTC. Its translation is CASSTRPGQGIHEQYF.

In the case of this clone: The identical CDR3 is also encoded by other nucleotide sequences in the sample. The V gene is TRBV10-3, the J gene TRBJ2-2; 7 nucleotides align to TRBD1. Germline CDR1 ENHRY, CDR2 SYGVKD. The CDR3 has 15 amino acids. Germline trimming cut 4 bases from V and 0 bases from J; bases unmatched to any gene: 2. The CDR3: CAISAGQTNTGELFF. As DNA, the CDR3 is TGTGCCATCAGTGCGGGACAGACGAACACCGGGGAGCTGTTTTTT.

The chain is built from TRBV5-6 and TRBJ2-7; D gene ambiguous. With 0 bases removed from V and 4 bases from J, the gap between germline ends came to 11 bases. The CDR3 sequence is 14 residues long. The germline V gene encodes CDR1 SGHDT and CDR2 YYEEEE. CDR3 nucleotides: TGTGCCAGCAGCTTGGCGGTGACGGAATACGAGCAGTACTTC. This sequence encodes CASSLAVTEYEQYF. Drawing the rest from reference TRBV5-6 and TRBJ2-7, the complete variable domain is DAGVTQSPTHLIKTRGQQVTLRCSPKSGHDTVSWYQQALGQGPQFIFQYYEEEERQRGNFPDRFSGHQFPNYSSELNVNALLLGDSALYLCASSLAVTEYEQYFGPGTRLTVT.

To note about this clone: The same CDR3 can be traced to other DNA sequences in this sample. The CDR3 loop is CASSLGQGTYEQYF. CDR3 nucleotides: TGTGCCAGCTCACTGGGACAGGGAACCTACGAGCAGTACTTC. This chain connects TRBV18 to TRBJ2-7; 9 nucleotides match TRBD1. The CDR3 has 14 amino acids. Germline lookup yields CDR1 KGHSH and CDR2 LQKENI. The J segment lost 2 bases and the V segment lost 4 bases, leaving 3 bases of the junction unmatched.

The chain links TRBV25-1 to TRBJ1-6; D is ambiguous. Germline V gene lookup returns CDR1 MGHDK and CDR2 SYGVNS. The CDR3 extends over 13 amino acids. V was clipped by 3 bases and J by 8 bases, with 8 bases between them. Written as DNA, the CDR3 is TGTGCCAGCAGTGAGGCAGGCCATTCACCCCTCCACTTT. This codes for CASSEAGHSPLHF.

The chain links TRBV18 to TRBJ2-3; 10 bases line up with TRBD2. The CDR3 is 18 amino acids. The V and J ends lost 4 bases and 0 bases, in that order; junction bases with no gene match: 10. The germline V gene has CDR1 KGHSH and CDR2 LQKENI. The CDR3 nucleotides are TGTGCCAGCTCACTACAATCAGGACTAGCGGCTAGCACAGATACGCAGTATTTT. It codes for CASSLQSGLAASTDTQYF.

CDR3 DNA sequence: TGTGCCAGCAGCCAGGGAAGGGAATACGGCCAGCCCCAGCATTTT. Amino acid sequence: CASSQGREYGQPQHF. The V and J genes are TRBV6-6 and TRBJ1-5; possible D gene TRBD1, 5 bases. This CDR3 is 15 amino acids long. The germline V gene has CDR1 MNHNY and CDR2 SVGAGI (reference sequence). Trimming pared 6 bases from V and 7 bases from J, leaving 19 bases between.

J is TRBJ2-7 and V is TRBV10-2; 10 nucleotides match TRBD1. V was clipped by 0 bases and J by 6 bases; unmatched bases: 5. This CDR3 region has 15 residues. CDR1 is WSHSY, CDR2 SAAADI, per germline. The CDR3 nucleotides read TGCGCCAGCAGTGAGTCCGGGACAGGGGAGGTCGAGCAGTACTTC. Translated: CASSESGTGEVEQYF.

This clone came up a few times. This chain connects TRBV30 to TRBJ1-2; 8 bases are a match to TRBD1. The CDR3 totals 13 residues. After removal of 8 bases from V and 7 bases from J, the junction contained 12 bases not matched to a gene. The germline CDR1 and CDR2 sequences are GTSNPN and SVGIG (reference sequence). CDR3 nucleotides: TGTGCCGGGGGACAGGATTCCTGGGGTGGCTACACCTTC. This sequence encodes CAGGQDSWGGYTF.